These T cell receptor beta chains were read from a single sample in a study of cytomegalovirus exposure and HLA in healthy donors. Some clones are missing from TCRdb's copy, which holds only in-frame ones; the method was immunoSEQ multiplex PCR. The data show around 220,000 clones, 75% to 80% seen once. Sequencing was done on a sample of PBMCs. These receptors all come from a man aged 18 to 29 in good health and CMV-seronegative. Each CDR3 is given with its conserved first and last residue. D genes are given only for firm matches. Where a row states a size, it is once, few, many or the class of an expanded clone; other rows omit it.

CDR3 length	D gene	J gene	clone size	V gene	CDR3 protein	CDR3 DNA
13	NA	TRBJ1-2	NA	TRBV7-8	CASSRLSGDGYTF	TGTGCCAGCAGCCGACTATCAGGGGATGGCTACACCTTC
15	NA	TRBJ2-3	NA	TRBV6-1	CASSEKGRSTDTQYF	TGTGCCAGCAGTGAGAAGGGGCGGAGCACAGATACGCAGTATTTT
17	TRBD2	TRBJ2-5	NA	TRBV30	CAWSTGTSGGAGETQYF	TGTGCCTGGAGCACGGGGACTAGCGGGGGAGCCGGGGAGACCCAGTACTTC
19	NA	TRBJ2-2	NA	TRBV4-3	CASSQDDVNRVYGTGELFF	TGCGCCAGCAGCCAAGATGATGTCAACAGGGTTTATGGCACCGGGGAGCTGTTTTTT
16	NA	TRBJ2-3	NA	TRBV11-2	CASSQSTTGPTDTQYF	TGTGCCAGCAGCCAATCCACTACAGGCCCCACAGATACGCAGTATTTT
15	TRBD1	TRBJ1-2	NA	TRBV28	CASSSLGQGAGGYTF	TGTGCCAGCAGTTCCTTGGGACAGGGGGCAGGAGGCTACACCTTC
17	TRBD2	TRBJ2-2	once	TRBV11-3	CASSLGLLSGGTGELFF	TGTGCCAGCAGCTTAGGCCTTCTAAGCGGGGGCACCGGGGAGCTGTTTTTT
14	NA	TRBJ2-2	NA	TRBV7-6	CASSRTGFAGELFF	TGTGCCAGCAGCCGTACAGGGTTCGCCGGGGAGCTGTTTTTT
15	TRBD2	TRBJ2-2	large	TRBV6-1	CASSDLAGGSGELFF	TGTGCCAGCAGTGACCTAGCGGGAGGGTCCGGGGAGCTGTTTTTT
15	TRBD1	TRBJ2-7	NA	TRBV18	CASSPGQGAPYEQYF	TGTGCCAGCTCACCGGGACAGGGAGCTCCCTACGAGCAGTACTTC
16	TRBD2	TRBJ2-1	NA	TRBV6-5	CASSYRGLAGRDEQFF	TGTGCCAGCAGTTATCGGGGACTAGCGGGACGGGATGAGCAGTTCTTC
16	NA	TRBJ1-5	NA	TRBV5-6	CASSLGHSGGGGPQHF	TGTGCCAGCAGCTTGGGACATTCCGGGGGAGGAGGGCCCCAGCATTTT
15	NA	TRBJ1-4	NA	TRBV6-5	CASRELRTTNEKLFF	TGTGCCAGCCGCGAATTACGAACGACTAATGAAAAACTGTTTTTT
17	NA	TRBJ2-1	NA	TRBV4-3	CASSQDRVIGGDNEQFF	TGCGCCAGCAGCCAAGATAGGGTGATAGGGGGAGATAATGAGCAGTTCTTC
17	TRBD2	TRBJ2-5	NA	TRBV7-2	CASSPHQVAGGWETQYF	TGTGCCAGCAGCCCACACCAGGTTGCGGGAGGTTGGGAGACCCAGTACTTC
16	NA	TRBJ1-6	few	TRBV5-4	CASSPEPPGGFSPLHF	TGTGCCAGCAGCCCCGAGCCACCCGGGGGTTTTTCACCCCTCCACTTT
15	TRBD1	TRBJ1-1	NA	TRBV9	CASSVGTGGWTEAFF	TGTGCCAGCAGCGTAGGGACAGGGGGTTGGACTGAAGCTTTCTTT
16	TRBD1	TRBJ2-2	few	TRBV2	CASSAAGTGATGELFF	TGTGCCAGCAGTGCAGCCGGGACAGGGGCCACCGGGGAGCTGTTTTTT
15	NA	TRBJ2-1	once	TRBV7-3	CASSPRDSQYNEQFF	TGTGCCAGCAGCCCCCGGGACTCCCAATACAATGAGCAGTTCTTC
14	TRBD2	TRBJ2-7	NA	TRBV19	CASRRTSGIHEQYF	TGTGCCAGTAGACGGACTAGCGGGATCCACGAGCAGTACTTC
19	NA	TRBJ2-6	NA	TRBV7-3	CASSLIGRSPASGANVLTF	TGTGCCAGCAGCTTAATTGGCAGATCCCCCGCATCTGGGGCCAACGTCCTGACTTTC
13	NA	TRBJ2-7	NA	TRBV6-6	CASSYTTVGEQYF	TGTGCCAGCAGTTACACCACAGTTGGCGAGCAGTACTTC
17	NA	TRBJ2-2	NA	TRBV13	CASSLTWVDRGTGELFF	TGTGCCAGCAGCTTGACCTGGGTGGACCGAGGGACCGGGGAGCTGTTTTTT
16	NA	TRBJ2-2	NA	TRBV9	CASSLRGTDYTGELFF	TGTGCCAGCAGTCTACGGGGGACAGATTACACCGGGGAGCTGTTTTTT
21	TRBD2	TRBJ2-3	NA	TRBV6-1	CASSEAWRVQGLAGVTDTQYF	TGTGCCAGCAGTGAAGCGTGGAGGGTGCAGGGACTAGCGGGAGTCACCGATACGCAGTATTTT
13	NA	TRBJ1-2	NA	TRBV4-3	CASSQDQGYGYTF	TGCGCCAGCAGCCAAGATCAGGGCTATGGCTACACCTTC
13	NA	TRBJ1-1	NA	TRBV7-6	CASSRTENTEAFF	TGTGCCAGCAGCAGAACAGAGAACACTGAAGCTTTCTTT
14	TRBD2	TRBJ2-7	NA	TRBV13	CASSPGGALNEQYF	TGTGCCAGCAGTCCCGGGGGGGCACTTAACGAGCAGTACTTC
14	TRBD1	TRBJ2-1	NA	TRBV7-2	CASSLTGKYNEQFF	TGTGCCAGCAGCCTGACAGGGAAATACAATGAGCAGTTCTTC
16	NA	TRBJ1-2	once	TRBV6-6	CASSSPLTYANYGYTF	TGTGCCAGCAGTTCCCCGTTAACATACGCTAACTATGGCTACACCTTC
15	TRBD2	TRBJ2-7	NA	TRBV28	CASSRTSGSSYEQYF	TGTGCCAGCAGCAGGACTAGCGGGAGCTCCTACGAGCAGTACTTC
15	NA	TRBJ2-2	few	TRBV5-6	CASSPWTENTGELFF	TGTGCCAGCAGCCCTTGGACAGAGAACACCGGGGAGCTGTTTTTT
11	NA	TRBJ2-1	few	TRBV6-1	CASSQGNEQFF	TGTGCCAGCAGCCAGGGGAATGAGCAGTTCTTC
15	NA	TRBJ2-3	NA	TRBV7-8	CASSADSASVDTQYF	TGTGCCAGCAGCGCGGACTCGGCCTCGGTAGATACGCAGTATTTT
14	TRBD1	TRBJ1-3	NA	TRBV7-9	CASSGTASGNTIYF	TGTGCCAGCAGTGGGACAGCCTCTGGAAACACCATATATTTT
16	TRBD1	TRBJ1-2	NA	TRBV4-3	CASSQGPTGGRYGYTF	TGCGCCAGCAGCCAAGGACCGACAGGGGGCCGGTATGGTTACACCTTC
13	NA	TRBJ1-5	NA	TRBV29-1	CSVELAENQPQHF	TGCAGCGTTGAACTCGCCGAGAATCAGCCCCAGCATTTT
12	NA	TRBJ2-3	NA	TRBV7-9	CASSQGTDTQYF	TGTGCCAGCAGTCAGGGCACAGATACGCAGTATTTT
14	NA	TRBJ1-5	NA	TRBV6-5	CASRAETGNQPQHF	TGTGCCAGCAGGGCAGAGACGGGTAATCAGCCCCAGCATTTT
13	NA	TRBJ1-1	NA	TRBV6-5	CASSYGTLTEAFF	TGTGCCAGCAGCTACGGGACACTCACTGAAGCTTTCTTT
13	TRBD1	TRBJ2-7	once	TRBV29-1	CSVVYRGSYEQYF	TGCAGCGTAGTTTACAGGGGTTCCTACGAGCAGTACTTC
14	NA	TRBJ2-1	NA	TRBV11-3	CASSFSGTYNEQFF	TGTGCCAGCAGCTTCTCCGGGACCTACAATGAGCAGTTCTTC
13	NA	TRBJ1-5	few	TRBV5-1	CASSLRGSEPQHF	TGCGCCAGCAGCCTGCGGGGATCCGAGCCCCAGCATTTT
14	NA	TRBJ2-7	NA	TRBV19	CASSVFDRTYEQYF	TGTGCCAGTAGTGTATTTGACAGGACCTACGAGCAGTACTTC
13	NA	TRBJ2-7	NA	TRBV5-5	CASSSEGIYEQYF	TGTGCCAGCAGCTCGGAGGGGATCTACGAGCAGTACTTC
15	NA	TRBJ2-1	NA	TRBV5-4	CASSQIPGLLGEQFF	TGTGCCAGCAGCCAAATTCCGGGACTTCTCGGTGAGCAGTTCTTC
12	TRBD1	TRBJ2-7	few	TRBV7-3	CASSPTGIEQYF	TGTGCCAGCAGCCCGACAGGGATCGAGCAGTACTTC
16	TRBD2	TRBJ2-1	few	TRBV19	CASSSYSGRAFNEQFF	TGTGCCAGTAGTAGTTATAGCGGGAGGGCCTTCAATGAGCAGTTCTTC
15	NA	TRBJ2-3	NA	TRBV7-8	CASSLNEVGTDTQYF	TGTGCCAGCAGCTTAAACGAGGTCGGCACAGATACGCAGTATTTT
14	TRBD1	TRBJ2-5	NA	TRBV6-4	CASSEYEGAGEQYF	TGTGCCAGCAGTGAATACGAGGGGGCGGGTGAGCAGTACTTC